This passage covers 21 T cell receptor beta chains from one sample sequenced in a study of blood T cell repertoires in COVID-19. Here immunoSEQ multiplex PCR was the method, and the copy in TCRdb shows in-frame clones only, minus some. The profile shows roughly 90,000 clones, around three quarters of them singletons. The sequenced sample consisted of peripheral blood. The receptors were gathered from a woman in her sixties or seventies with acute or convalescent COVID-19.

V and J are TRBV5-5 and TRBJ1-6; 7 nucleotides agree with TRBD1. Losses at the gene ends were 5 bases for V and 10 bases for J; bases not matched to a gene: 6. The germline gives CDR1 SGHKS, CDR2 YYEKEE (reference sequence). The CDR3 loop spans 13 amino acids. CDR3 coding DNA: TGTGCCAGCAGAACAGGGGAAGTATCACCCCTCCACTTT. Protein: CASRTGEVSPLHF.

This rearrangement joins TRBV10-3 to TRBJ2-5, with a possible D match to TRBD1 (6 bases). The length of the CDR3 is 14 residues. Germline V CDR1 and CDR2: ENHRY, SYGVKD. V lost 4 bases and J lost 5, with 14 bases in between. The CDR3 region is CAISVYSGVETQYF. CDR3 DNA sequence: TGTGCCATCAGTGTGTATTCAGGGGTGGAGACCCAGTACTTC.

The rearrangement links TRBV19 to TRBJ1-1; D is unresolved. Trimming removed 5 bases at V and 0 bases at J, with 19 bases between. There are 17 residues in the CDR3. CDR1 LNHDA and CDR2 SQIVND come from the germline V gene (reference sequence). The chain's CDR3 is CASSDKPGAKMNTEAFF. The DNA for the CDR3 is TGTGCCAGTAGTGATAAACCGGGAGCGAAAATGAACACTGAAGCTTTCTTT.

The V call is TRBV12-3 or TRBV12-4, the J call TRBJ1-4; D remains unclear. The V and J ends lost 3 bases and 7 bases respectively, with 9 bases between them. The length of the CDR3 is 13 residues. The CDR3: CASSFFWAEKLFF. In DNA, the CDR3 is TGTGCCAGCAGTTTTTTCTGGGCTGAAAAACTGTTTTTT.

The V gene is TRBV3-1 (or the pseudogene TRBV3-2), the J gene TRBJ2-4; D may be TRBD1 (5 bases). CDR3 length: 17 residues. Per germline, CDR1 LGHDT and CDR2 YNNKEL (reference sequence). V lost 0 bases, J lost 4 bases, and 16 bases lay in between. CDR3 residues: CASSQELETGSKNIQYF. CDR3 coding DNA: TGTGCCAGCAGCCAAGAGCTGGAAACAGGTTCTAAAAACATTCAGTACTTC.

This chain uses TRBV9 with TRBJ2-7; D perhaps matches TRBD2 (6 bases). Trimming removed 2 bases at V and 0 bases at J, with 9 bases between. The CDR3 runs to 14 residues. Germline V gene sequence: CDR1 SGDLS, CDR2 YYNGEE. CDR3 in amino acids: CASSVRDGSYEQYF. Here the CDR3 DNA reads TGTGCCAGCAGCGTGCGGGACGGCTCCTACGAGCAGTACTTC.

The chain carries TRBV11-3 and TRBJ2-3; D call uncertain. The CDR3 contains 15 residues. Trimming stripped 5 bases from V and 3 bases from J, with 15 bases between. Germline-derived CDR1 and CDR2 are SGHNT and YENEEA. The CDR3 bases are TGTGCCAGCAGCGCACACGGGTTCGAAACAGATACGCAGTATTTT. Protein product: CASSAHGFETDTQYF. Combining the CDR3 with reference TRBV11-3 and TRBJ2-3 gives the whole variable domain EAGVVQSPRYKIIEKKQPVAFWCNPISGHNTLYWYLQNLGQGPELLIRYENEEAVDDSQLPKDRFSAERLKGVDSTLKIQPAELGDSAVYLCASSAHGFETDTQYFGPGTRLTVL.

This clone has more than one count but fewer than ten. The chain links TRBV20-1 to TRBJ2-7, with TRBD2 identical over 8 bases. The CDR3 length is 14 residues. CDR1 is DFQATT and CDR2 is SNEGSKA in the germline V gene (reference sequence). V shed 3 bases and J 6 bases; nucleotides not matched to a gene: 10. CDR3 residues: CSASLGGRRREQYF. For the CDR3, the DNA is TGCAGTGCTAGTTTAGGCGGGAGGAGACGCGAGCAGTACTTC.

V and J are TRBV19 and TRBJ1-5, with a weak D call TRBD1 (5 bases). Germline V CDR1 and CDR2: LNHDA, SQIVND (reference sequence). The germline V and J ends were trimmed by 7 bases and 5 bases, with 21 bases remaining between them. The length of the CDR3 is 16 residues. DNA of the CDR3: TGTGCCAGTACCCCTCAGGGTAACAGCCCGGATCAGCCCCAGCATTTT. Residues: CASTPQGNSPDQPQHF.

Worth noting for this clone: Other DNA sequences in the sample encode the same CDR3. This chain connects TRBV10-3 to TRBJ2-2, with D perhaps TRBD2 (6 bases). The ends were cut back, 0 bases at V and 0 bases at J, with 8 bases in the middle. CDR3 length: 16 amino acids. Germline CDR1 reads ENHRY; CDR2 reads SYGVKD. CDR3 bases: TGTGCCATCAGTGAGTCAGGAGGGGCGAACACCGGGGAGCTGTTTTTT. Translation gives CAISESGGANTGELFF.

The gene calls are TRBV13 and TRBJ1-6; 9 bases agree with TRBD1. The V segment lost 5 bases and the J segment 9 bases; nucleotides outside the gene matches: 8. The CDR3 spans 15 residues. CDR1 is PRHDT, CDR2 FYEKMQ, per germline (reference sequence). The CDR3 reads CASSPPGQGVSPLHF. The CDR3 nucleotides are TGTGCCAGCAGCCCACCGGGACAGGGTGTTTCACCCCTCCACTTT.

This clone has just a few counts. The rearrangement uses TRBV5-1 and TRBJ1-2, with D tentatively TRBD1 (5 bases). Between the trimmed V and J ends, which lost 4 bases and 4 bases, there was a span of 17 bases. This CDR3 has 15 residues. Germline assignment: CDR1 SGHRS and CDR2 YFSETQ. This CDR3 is CASSPGGDPRYGYTF. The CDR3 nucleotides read TGCGCCAGCAGCCCGGGCGGGGACCCTCGCTATGGCTACACCTTC.

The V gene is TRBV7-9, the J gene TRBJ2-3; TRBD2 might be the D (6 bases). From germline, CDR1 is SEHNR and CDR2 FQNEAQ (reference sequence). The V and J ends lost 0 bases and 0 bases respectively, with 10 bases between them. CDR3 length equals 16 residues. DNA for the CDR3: TGTGCCAGCAGCTTAGCGCTCAGCGGGAGCACAGATACGCAGTATTTT. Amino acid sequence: CASSLALSGSTDTQYF.

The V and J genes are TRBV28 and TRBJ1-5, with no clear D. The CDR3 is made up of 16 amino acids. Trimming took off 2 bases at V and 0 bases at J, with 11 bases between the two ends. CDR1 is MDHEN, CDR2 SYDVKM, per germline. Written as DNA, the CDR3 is TGTGCCAGCAGTTTAAATAGCGCGGGTAGCAATCAGCCCCAGCATTTT. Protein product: CASSLNSAGSNQPQHF.

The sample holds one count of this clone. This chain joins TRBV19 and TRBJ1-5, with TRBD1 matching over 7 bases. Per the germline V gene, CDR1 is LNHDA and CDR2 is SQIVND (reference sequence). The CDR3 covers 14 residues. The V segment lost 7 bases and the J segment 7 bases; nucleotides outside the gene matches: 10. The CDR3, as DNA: TGTGCCAGTACCCAGACAGGGCTCGGACAGCCCCAGCATTTT. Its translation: CASTQTGLGQPQHF.

Here the CDR3 DNA reads TGTGCCAGTCGGCAGGGGAACGCCGGAGGCTACACCTTC. Translating it yields CASRQGNAGGYTF. The V and J genes are TRBV7-2 and TRBJ1-2; D possibly corresponds to TRBD1 (6 bases). Germline CDR1 reads SGHTA; CDR2 reads FQGNSA. The V gene lost 9 bases and the J gene lost 8 bases, with 19 bases spanning the gap. The CDR3 loop spans 13 amino acids.

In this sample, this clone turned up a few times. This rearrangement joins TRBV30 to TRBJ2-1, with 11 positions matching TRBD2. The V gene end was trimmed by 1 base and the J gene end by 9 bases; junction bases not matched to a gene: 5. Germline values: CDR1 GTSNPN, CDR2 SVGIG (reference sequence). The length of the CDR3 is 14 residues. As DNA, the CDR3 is TGTGCCTGGAGTGGTCTAGCGGGAGGTGGTGAGCAGTTCTTC. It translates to CAWSGLAGGGEQFF. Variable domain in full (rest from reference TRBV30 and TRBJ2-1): SQTIHQWPATLVQPVGSPLSLECTVEGTSNPNLYWYRQAAGRGLQLLFYSVGIGQISSEVPQNLSASRPQDRQFILSSKKLLLSDSGFYLCAWSGLAGGGEQFFGPGTRLTVL.

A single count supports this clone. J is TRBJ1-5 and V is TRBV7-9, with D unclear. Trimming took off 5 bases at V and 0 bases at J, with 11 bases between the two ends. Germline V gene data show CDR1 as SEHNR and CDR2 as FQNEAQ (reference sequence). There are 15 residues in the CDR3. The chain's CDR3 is CASSPPGDSNQPQHF. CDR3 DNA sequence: TGTGCCAGCAGCCCCCCAGGCGATAGCAATCAGCCCCAGCATTTT.

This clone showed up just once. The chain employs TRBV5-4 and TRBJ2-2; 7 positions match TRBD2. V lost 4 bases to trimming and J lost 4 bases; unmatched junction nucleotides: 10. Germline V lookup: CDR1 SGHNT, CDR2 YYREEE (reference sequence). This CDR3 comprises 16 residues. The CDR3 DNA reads TGTGCCAGCAGCCCCCCTTTCGGGGGGTCCACCGGGGAGCTGTTTTTT. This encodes CASSPPFGGSTGELFF.

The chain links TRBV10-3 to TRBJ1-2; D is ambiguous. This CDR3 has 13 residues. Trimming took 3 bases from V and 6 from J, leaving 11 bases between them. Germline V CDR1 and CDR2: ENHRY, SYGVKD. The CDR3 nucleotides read TGTGCCATCAGTGATTATTTCCCGGATGGCTACACCTTC. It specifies CAISDYFPDGYTF.

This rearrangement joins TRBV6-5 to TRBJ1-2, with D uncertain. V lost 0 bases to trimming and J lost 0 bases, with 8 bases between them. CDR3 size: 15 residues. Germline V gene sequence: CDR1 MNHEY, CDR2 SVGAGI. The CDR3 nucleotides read TGTGCCAGCAGTTACTCGTACAATGCTAACTATGGCTACACCTTC. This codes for CASSYSYNANYGYTF.